The 2 T cell receptor beta chains below all came from one sample that was sequenced in a study of T cell changes during pregnancy in multiple sclerosis. Sequencing was performed with immunoSEQ multiplex PCR; in TCRdb, only in-frame clones are kept and a portion is missing. The sample consists of about 69,000 clones, more than 85% of them appearing once. The starting material was CD4+ T cells from peripheral blood mononuclear cells, obtained in the third trimester of pregnancy. The source of these receptors is a female donor in good health, enrolled as a control in a pregnancy study.

The CDR3 protein is CASSQPGERNSPLHF. CDR3 coding DNA: TGCGCCAGCAGCCAACCCGGGGAACGTAATTCACCCCTCCACTTT. This sequence joins TRBV4-1 and TRBJ1-6; D is undetermined. Germline V CDR1 and CDR2: MGHRA, YSYEKL. CDR3 length: 15 residues. Deletions cut 2 bases from V and 6 bases from J, with 11 bases between.

This clone was seen more than once but under ten times. The chain has TRBV27 and TRBJ1-5; D might be TRBD1 (6 bases). Per the germline V gene, CDR1 is MNHEY and CDR2 is SMNVEV (reference sequence). The CDR3 has 14 residues. V lost 4 bases and J 2 bases, leaving 9 bases between the germline ends. CDR3 bases: TGTGCCAGCAGTTCCCGACAGGGCAATCAGCCCCAGCATTTT. This codes for CASSSRQGNQPQHF.